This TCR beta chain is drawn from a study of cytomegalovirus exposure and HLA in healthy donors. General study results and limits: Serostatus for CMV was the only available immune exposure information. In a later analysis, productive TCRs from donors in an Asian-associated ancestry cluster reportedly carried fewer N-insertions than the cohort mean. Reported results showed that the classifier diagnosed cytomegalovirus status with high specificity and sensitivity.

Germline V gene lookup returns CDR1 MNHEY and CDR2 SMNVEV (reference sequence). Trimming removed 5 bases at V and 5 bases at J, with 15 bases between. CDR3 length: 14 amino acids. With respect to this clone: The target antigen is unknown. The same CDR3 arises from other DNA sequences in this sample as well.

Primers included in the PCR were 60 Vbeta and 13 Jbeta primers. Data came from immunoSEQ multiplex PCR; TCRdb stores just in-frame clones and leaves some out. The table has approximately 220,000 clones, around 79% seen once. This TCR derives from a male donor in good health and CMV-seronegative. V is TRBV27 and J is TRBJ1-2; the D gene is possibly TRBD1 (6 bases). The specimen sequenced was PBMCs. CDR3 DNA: TGTGCCAGCAGTCAGACCGGGACACTGTATGGCTACACCTTC. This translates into CASSQTGTLYGYTF.